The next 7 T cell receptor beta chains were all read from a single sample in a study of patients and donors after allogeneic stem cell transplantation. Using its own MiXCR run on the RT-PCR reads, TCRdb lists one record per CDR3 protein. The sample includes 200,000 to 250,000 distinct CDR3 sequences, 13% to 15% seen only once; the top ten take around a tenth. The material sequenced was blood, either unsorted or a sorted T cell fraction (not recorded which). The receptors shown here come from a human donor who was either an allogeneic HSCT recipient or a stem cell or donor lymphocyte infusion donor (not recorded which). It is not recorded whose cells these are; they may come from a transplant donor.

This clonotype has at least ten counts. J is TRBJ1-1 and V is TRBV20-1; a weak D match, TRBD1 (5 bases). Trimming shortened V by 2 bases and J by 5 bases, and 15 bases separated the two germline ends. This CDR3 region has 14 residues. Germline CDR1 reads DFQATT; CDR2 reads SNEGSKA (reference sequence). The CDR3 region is CSARLAGVRTEAFF. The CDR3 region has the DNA TGCAGTGCTAGATTGGCGGGGGTGAGAACTGAAGCTTTCTTT.

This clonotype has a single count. The CDR3 spells CASSYNGNSRTDTQYF. The DNA for the CDR3 is TGTGCCAGCAGTTACAACGGCAACAGCCGCACAGATACGCAGTATTTT. The J gene is TRBJ2-3, the V gene TRBV6-5; D is unclear. V lost 2 bases and J 1 base, leaving 13 bases between the germline ends. The CDR3 contains 16 residues. Germline-derived CDR1 and CDR2 are MNHEY and SVGAGI.

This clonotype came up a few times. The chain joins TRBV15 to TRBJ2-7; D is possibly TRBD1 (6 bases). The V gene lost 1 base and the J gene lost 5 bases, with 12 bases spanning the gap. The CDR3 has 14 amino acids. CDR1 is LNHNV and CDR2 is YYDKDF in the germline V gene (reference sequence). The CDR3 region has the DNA TGTGCCACCAGCAGAGTCATGGGGGCTAACGAGCAGTACTTC. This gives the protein CATSRVMGANEQYF. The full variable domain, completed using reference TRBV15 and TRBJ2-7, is DAMVIQNPRYQVTQFGKPVTLSCSQTLNHNVMYWYQQKSSQAPKLLFHYYDKDFNNEADTPDNFQSRRPNTSFCFLDIRSPGLGDTAMYLCATSRVMGANEQYFGPGTRLTVT.

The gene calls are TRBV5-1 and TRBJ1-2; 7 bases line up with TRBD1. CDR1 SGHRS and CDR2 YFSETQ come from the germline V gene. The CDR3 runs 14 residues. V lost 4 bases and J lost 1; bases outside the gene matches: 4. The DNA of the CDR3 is TGCGCCAGCAGCCCGGGACAGCGTAACTATGGCTACACCTTC. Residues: CASSPGQRNYGYTF.

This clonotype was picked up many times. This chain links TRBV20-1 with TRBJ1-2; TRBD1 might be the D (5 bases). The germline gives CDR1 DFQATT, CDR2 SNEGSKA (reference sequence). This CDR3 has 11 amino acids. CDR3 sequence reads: CSAAQYQGLTF. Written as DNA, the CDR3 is TGCAGCGCCGCCCAGTACCAGGGCTTGACCTTC.

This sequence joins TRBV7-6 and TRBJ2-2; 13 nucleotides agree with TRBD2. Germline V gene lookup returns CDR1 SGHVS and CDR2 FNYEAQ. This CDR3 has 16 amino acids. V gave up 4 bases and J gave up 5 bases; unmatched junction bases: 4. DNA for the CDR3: TGTGCCAGCAGCTCGCCGGGACTAGCGGGGACCGGGGAGCTGTTTTTT. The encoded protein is CASSSPGLAGTGELFF.

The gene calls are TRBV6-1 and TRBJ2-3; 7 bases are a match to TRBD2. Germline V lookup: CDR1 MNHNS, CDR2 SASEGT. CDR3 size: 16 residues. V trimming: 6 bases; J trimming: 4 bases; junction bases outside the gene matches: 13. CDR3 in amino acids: CASRQLLAAGSDTQYF. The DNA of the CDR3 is TGTGCCAGCAGACAACTTCTAGCGGCAGGGTCAGATACGCAGTATTTT.